The clone carrying this T cell receptor (beta chain) was found many times. A patient was excluded if there was uncontrolled infection, other autoimmune disease, pregnancy or lactation. Clinical symptoms, serum thyroxine, TRAb, thyroid ultrasound and orbital computed tomography established diagnosis. 10 ml of fresh peripheral blood supplied the PBMCs. This specimen belongs to a study of T cells in Graves' hyperthyroidism and ophthalmopathy. Study at large: Pretreatment peripheral blood was obtained at initial diagnosis.

V was clipped by 2 bases and J by 1 base, with 8 bases between them. The CDR3 contains 14 residues. Germline-derived CDR1 and CDR2 are MNHNS and SASEGT. RNA transcripts were the template for amplifying TCR beta CDR3 regions. TCR CDR3 regions were first amplified by RT-PCR with HTBI primers. TCRdb re-called the multiplex PCR reads with MiXCR, one entry per CDR3 protein. The sample carries about 480,000 distinct CDR3 sequences, around an eighth recorded once. This sequence originates from a woman between 18 and 29 years old with Graves' hyperthyroidism. The chain recombines TRBV6-1 with TRBJ1-2; D not certain. The sequenced sample consisted of blood. The CDR3: CASSEKGGNYGYTF. CDR3 coding DNA: TGTGCCAGCAGTGAAAAGGGTGGTAACTATGGCTACACCTTC.